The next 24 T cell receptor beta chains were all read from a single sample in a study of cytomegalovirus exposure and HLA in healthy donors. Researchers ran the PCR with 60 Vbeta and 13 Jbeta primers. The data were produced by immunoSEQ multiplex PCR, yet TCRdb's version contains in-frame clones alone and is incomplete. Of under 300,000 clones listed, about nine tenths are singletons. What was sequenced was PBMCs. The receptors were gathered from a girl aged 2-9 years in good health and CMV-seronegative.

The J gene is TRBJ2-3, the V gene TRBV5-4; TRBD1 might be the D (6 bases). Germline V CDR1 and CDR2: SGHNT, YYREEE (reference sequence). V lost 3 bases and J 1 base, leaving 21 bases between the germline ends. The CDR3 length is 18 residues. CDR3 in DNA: TGTGCCAGCAGCTCCAAAAAACGACAGGAGGTAGGCACAGATACGCAGTATTTT. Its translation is CASSSKKRQEVGTDTQYF.

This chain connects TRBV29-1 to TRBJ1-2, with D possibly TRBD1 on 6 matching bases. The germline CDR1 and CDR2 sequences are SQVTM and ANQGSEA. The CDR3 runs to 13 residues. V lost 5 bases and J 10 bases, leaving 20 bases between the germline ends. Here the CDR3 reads CSVPNQGSELYTF. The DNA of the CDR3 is TGCAGCGTTCCCAATCAGGGGTCAGAACTCTACACCTTC.

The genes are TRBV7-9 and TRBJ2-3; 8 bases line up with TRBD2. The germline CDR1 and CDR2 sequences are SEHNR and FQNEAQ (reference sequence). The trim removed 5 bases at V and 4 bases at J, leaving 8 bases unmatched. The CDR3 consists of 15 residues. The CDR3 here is CASSVNSGSSDTQYF. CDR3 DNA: TGTGCCAGCAGCGTCAACAGCGGGAGCTCAGATACGCAGTATTTT.

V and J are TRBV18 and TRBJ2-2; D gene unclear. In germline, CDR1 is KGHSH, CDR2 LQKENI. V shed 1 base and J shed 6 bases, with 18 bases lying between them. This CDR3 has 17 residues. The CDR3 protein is CASSPRASGPSAGELFF. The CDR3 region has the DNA TGTGCCAGCTCACCACGGGCGTCAGGCCCCTCGGCCGGGGAGCTGTTTTTT.

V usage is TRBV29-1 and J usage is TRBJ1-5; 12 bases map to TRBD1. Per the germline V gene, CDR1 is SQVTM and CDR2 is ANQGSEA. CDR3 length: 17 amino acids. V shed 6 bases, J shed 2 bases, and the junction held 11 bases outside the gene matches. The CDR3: CSVTSGQGALGNQPQHF. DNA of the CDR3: TGCAGCGTGACATCGGGACAGGGGGCGTTGGGCAATCAGCCCCAGCATTTT.

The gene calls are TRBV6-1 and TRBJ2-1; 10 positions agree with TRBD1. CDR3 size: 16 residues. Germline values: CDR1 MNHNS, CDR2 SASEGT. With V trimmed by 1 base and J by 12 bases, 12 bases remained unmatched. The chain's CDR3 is CASSEVDYGQGVVQFF. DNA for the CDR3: TGTGCCAGCAGTGAAGTAGATTATGGACAGGGGGTAGTGCAGTTCTTC.

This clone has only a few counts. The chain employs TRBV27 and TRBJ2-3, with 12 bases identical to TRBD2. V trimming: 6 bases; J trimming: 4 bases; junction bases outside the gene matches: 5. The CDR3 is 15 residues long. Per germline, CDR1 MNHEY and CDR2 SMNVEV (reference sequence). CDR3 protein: CASSPLAGGPDTQYF. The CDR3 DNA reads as TGTGCCAGCAGCCCACTAGCGGGAGGACCAGATACGCAGTATTTT.

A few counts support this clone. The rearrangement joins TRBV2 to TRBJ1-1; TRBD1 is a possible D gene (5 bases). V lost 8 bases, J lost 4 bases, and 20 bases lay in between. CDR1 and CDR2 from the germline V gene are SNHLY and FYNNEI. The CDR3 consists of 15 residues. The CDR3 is CASRNTEYGGTEAFF. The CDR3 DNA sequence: TGTGCCAGCCGAAACACCGAGTACGGGGGCACTGAAGCTTTCTTT.

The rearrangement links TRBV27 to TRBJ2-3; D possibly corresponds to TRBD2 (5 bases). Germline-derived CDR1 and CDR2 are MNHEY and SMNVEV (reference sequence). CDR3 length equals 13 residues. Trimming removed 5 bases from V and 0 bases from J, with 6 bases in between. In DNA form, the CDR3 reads TGTGCCAGCAGTCCGGGGAGCACAGATACGCAGTATTTT. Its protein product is CASSPGSTDTQYF.

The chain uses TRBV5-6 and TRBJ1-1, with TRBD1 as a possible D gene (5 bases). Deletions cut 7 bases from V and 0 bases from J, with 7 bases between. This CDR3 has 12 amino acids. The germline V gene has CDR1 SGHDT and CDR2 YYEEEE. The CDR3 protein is CASQGMNTEAFF. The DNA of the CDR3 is TGTGCCAGCCAGGGCATGAACACTGAAGCTTTCTTT.

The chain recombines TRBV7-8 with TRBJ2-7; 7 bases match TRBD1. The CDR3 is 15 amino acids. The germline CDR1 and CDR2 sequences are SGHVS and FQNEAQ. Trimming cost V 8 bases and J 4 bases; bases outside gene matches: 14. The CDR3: CASGTTGTETYEQYF. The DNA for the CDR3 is TGTGCCAGCGGCACGACCGGGACAGAGACGTACGAGCAGTACTTC.

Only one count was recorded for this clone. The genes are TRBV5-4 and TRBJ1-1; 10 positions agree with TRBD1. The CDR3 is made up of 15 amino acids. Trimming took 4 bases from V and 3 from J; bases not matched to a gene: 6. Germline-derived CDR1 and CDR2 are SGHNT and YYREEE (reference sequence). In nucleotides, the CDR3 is TGTGCCAGCAGCGGTCCGGACAGGGGGGACACTGAAGCTTTCTTT. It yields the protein CASSGPDRGDTEAFF.

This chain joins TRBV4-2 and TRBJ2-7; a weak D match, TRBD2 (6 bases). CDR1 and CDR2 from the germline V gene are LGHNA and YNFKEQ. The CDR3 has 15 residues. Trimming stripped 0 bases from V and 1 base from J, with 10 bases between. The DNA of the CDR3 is TGTGCCAGCAGCCAAGAAAGGGACTTTTCCTACGAGCAGTACTTC. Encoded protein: CASSQERDFSYEQYF.

In DNA form, the CDR3 reads TGCGCCAGCAGCGGGGGGACTGACACCGGGGAGCTGTTTTTT. This encodes CASSGGTDTGELFF. V and J are TRBV5-1 and TRBJ2-2, with D possibly being TRBD2 (6 bases). CDR1 and CDR2 from the germline V gene are SGHRS and YFSETQ. V shed 4 bases and J shed 3 bases, with 10 bases lying between them. The CDR3 runs 14 residues. The full variable domain, its missing parts supplied by reference TRBV5-1 and TRBJ2-2, is KAGVTQTPRYLIKTRGQQVTLSCSPISGHRSVSWYQQTPGQGLQFLFEYFSETQRNKGNFPGRFSGRQFSNSRSEMNVSTLELGDSALYLCASSGGTDTGELFFGEGSRLTVL.

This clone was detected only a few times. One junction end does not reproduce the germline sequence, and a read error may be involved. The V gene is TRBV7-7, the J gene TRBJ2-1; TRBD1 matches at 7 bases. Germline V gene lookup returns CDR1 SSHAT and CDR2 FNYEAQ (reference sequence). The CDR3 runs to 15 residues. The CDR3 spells CASSLALTGNNEQFF. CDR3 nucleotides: TGTGCTAGCAGCTTAGCATTGACAGGGAACAATGAGCAGTTCTTC.

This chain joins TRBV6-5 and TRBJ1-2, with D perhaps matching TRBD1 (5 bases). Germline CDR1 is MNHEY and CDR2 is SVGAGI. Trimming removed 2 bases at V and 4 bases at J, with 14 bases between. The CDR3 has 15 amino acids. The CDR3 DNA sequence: TGTGCCAGCAGTTACGGCGCGCAGGACACCTATGGCTACACCTTC. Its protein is CASSYGAQDTYGYTF.

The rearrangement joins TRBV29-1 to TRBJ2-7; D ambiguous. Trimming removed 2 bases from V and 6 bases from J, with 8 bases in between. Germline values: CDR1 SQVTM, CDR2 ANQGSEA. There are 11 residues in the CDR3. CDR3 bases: TGCAGCGTTGAATACTCGGGCGAGCAGTACTTC. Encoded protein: CSVEYSGEQYF.

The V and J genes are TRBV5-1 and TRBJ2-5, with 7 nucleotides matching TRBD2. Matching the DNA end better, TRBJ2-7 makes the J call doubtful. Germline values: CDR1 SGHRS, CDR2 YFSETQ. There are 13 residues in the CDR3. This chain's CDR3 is CASSPSGSYEQYF. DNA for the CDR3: TGCGCCAGCAGCCCTAGCGGCTCCTACGAGCAGTACTTC.

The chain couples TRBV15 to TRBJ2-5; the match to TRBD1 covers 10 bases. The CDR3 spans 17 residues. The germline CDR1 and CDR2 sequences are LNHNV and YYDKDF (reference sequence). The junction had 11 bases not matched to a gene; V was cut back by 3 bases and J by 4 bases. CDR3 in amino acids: CATSSRQGAEGPETQYF. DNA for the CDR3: TGTGCCACCAGCAGCCGACAGGGGGCGGAAGGCCCAGAGACCCAGTACTTC.

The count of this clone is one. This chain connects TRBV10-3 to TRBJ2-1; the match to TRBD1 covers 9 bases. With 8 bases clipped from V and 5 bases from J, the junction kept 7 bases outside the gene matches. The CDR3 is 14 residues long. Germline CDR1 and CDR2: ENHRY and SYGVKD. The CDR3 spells CAILPGTGNNEQFF. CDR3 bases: TGTGCCATCCTGCCCGGGACAGGGAACAATGAGCAGTTCTTC.

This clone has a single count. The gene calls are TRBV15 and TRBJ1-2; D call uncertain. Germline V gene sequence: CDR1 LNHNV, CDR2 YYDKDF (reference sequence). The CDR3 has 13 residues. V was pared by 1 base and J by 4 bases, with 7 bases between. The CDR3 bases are TGTGCCACCAGCAGAGGCGAACTCTATGGCTACACCTTC. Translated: CATSRGELYGYTF.

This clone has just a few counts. The CDR3: CASSDGFERGLYEQYF. The CDR3 DNA reads TGTGCCAGCAGTGACGGGTTCGAGCGGGGACTATACGAGCAGTACTTC. V and J are TRBV2 and TRBJ2-7; 7 bases fit TRBD2. Germline CDR1 reads SNHLY; CDR2 reads FYNNEI. With V trimmed by 3 bases and J by 4 bases, 12 bases remained unmatched. This CDR3 is 16 amino acids long.

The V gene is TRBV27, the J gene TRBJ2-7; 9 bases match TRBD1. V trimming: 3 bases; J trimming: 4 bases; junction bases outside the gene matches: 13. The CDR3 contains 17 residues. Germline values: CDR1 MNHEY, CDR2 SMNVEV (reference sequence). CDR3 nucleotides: TGTGCCAGCAGTTTTCCCGGGACAGGGAGTGAGGAGTACGAGCAGTACTTC. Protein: CASSFPGTGSEEYEQYF.

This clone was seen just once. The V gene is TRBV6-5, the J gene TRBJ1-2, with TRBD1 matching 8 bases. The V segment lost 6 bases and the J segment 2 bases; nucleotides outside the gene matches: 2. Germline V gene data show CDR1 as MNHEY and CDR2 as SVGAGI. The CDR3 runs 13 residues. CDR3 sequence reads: CASRRTGNYGYTF. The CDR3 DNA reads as TGTGCCAGCAGAAGGACAGGGAACTATGGCTACACCTTC.